This is a list of T cell receptor beta chains from one sample in a study of post-analysis software for immune sequencing data. TCRdb re-called the PCR reads through MiXCR, storing one row per CDR3 protein. The sample lists around 770,000 distinct CDR3 sequences; around 46% were seen once. Material: blood. These receptors originate from a girl aged 5-17 years with multiple sclerosis. Each CDR3 is given with its conserved first and last residue. A D gene is named only where the DNA matches it firmly. Rows give clone size only sometimes, using once, few, many, or a class for an expanded clone.

TRBV29-1	TRBJ2-3	many	.	TGCAGCGTTGGGGGGACTAGCACAGATACGCAGTATTTT	CSVGGTSTDTQYF
TRBV7-9	TRBJ1-1	.	TRBD1	TGTGCCAGCAGCTTAGCCGGACAGGGGTCCACTGAAGCTTTCTTT	CASSLAGQGSTEAFF
TRBV7-9	TRBJ1-2	few	.	TGTGCCGGCAGCTCCGCGTGGACAGAGGAAGGCTACACCTTC	CAGSSAWTEEGYTF
TRBV5-1	TRBJ1-1	.	TRBD1	TGCGCCAGCAGCTTGGATGGGACAGCGAACACTGAAGCTTTCTTT	CASSLDGTANTEAFF
TRBV7-6	TRBJ2-3	few	.	TGTGCCAGCAGCCCCCCAGCCCTCGGCACAGATACGCAGTATTTT	CASSPPALGTDTQYF
TRBV20-1	TRBJ2-1	.	.	TGCAGTGCTAAAAGGGGTTGGGAGCAGTTCTTC	CSAKRGWEQFF
TRBV6-5	TRBJ2-7	.	.	TGTGCCAGCAGTTACGGCAGGCAGGGGTCCTACGAGCAGTACTTC	CASSYGRQGSYEQYF
TRBV20-1	TRBJ2-7	.	TRBD2	TGCAGTGCCCAACTAGCGTGGAGCCCCTACGAGCAGTACTTC	CSAQLAWSPYEQYF
TRBV5-6	TRBJ1-1	.	.	TGTGCCAGCAGCTTGGCCGGTATACGGGGAGACACTGAAGCTTTCTTT	CASSLAGIRGDTEAFF
TRBV12-3/TRBV12-4	TRBJ1-6	few	.	TGTGCCAGCAGTTTTGGGGGATGGGGTCGGGTGAATTCACCCCTCCACTTT	CASSFGGWGRVNSPLHF
TRBV7-2	TRBJ2-3	.	TRBD2	TGTGCCAGCAGCCCAAATAGCGGGAGGGCCTTAGATACGCAGTATTTT	CASSPNSGRALDTQYF
TRBV29-1	TRBJ2-3	few	TRBD1	TGCAGCGCCGGACAGGGCTTGACAGATACGCAGTATTTT	CSAGQGLTDTQYF
TRBV4-2	TRBJ2-6	.	TRBD2	TGTGCCAGCAGCCAAGAGCTAGCGGGAGTTCTGTCGGGGGCCAACGTCCTGACTTTC	CASSQELAGVLSGANVLTF
TRBV6-4	TRBJ2-3	.	TRBD2	TGTGCCAGCAGTGACTCGAGCGGGGGAGCGCAGTATTTT	CASSDSSGGAQYF
TRBV7-2	TRBJ2-3	.	.	TGTGCCAGCAGCTTAGCGGGGGGCTTCACAGATACGCAGTATTTT	CASSLAGGFTDTQYF
TRBV5-6	TRBJ2-3	.	TRBD1	TGTGCCAGCAGCACCAGGGGGTTTAGCACAGATACGCAGTATTTT	CASSTRGFSTDTQYF